The T cell receptor (beta chain) described here comes from a study of T-cell memory formation after mild COVID-19. The CDR3 runs to 13 residues. Germline V CDR1 and CDR2: SGHTA, FQGNSA. The V end was cut by 4 bases, the J end by 7 bases, with 8 bases between. Remarks on this clonotype: Its antigen is still unknown.

TCRdb fed the 5' RACE reads into MiXCR, producing one record per CDR3 protein. Counted here are roughly 550,000 distinct CDR3 sequences, roughly 20% occurring once; the ten biggest clones make up approximately 13%. Study results and limitations: For second-wave clones that peaked at day 37, SARS-CoV-2 specificity went unverified.

Source material: PBMCs or a T cell subset sorted from them (not recorded which). V gene TRBV7-2 combines with J gene TRBJ1-6, with D hard to call. The TCR sequence derives from an adult woman who had mild COVID-19 (a few samples of this study predate the infection). Cell type and time point are not known. CDR3 nucleotides: TGTGCCAGCAGCTCGGAGAGGAATTCACCCCTCCACTTT. Protein sequence: CASSSERNSPLHF.